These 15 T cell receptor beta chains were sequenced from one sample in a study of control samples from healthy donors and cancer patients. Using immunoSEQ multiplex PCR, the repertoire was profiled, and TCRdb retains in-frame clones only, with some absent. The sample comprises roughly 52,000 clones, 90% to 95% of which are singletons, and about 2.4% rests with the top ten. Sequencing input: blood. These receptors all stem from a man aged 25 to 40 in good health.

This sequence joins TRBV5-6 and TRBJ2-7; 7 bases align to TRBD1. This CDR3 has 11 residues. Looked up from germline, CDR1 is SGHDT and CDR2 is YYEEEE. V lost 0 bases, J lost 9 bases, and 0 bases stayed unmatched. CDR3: CASSLGDRQYF. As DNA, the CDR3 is TGTGCCAGCAGCTTGGGGGACAGGCAGTACTTC.

CDR3 coding DNA: TGTGCCACCAGCAGAGAGATCATAGCGGGGAGCACAGATACGCAGTATTTT. Translating it yields CATSREIIAGSTDTQYF. The chain has TRBV15 and TRBJ2-3; 8 bases fit TRBD2. J gave up 0 bases and V 0 bases, and 5 bases lay outside the gene matches. Germline lookup yields CDR1 LNHNV and CDR2 YYDKDF (reference sequence). The CDR3 is 17 amino acids.

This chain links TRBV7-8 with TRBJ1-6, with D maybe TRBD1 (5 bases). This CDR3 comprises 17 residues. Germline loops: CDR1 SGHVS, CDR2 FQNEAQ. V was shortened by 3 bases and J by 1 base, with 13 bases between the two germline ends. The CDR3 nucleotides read TGTGCCAGCAGCTTGGGGCACCTAGGGTCCTATAATTCACCCCTCCACTTT. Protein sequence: CASSLGHLGSYNSPLHF.

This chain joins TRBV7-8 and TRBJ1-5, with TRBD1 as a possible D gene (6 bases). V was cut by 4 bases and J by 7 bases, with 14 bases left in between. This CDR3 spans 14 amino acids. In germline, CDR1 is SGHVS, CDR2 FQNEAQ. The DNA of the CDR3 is TGTGCCAGCAGCTCGGAGGGGGAGGACCAGCCCCAGCATTTT. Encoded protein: CASSSEGEDQPQHF.

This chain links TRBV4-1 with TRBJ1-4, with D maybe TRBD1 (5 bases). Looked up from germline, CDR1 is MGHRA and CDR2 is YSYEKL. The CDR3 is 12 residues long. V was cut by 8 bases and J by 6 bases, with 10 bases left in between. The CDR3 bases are TGCGCCAGCGGAGAAGGGGATGAAAAACTGTTTTTT. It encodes CASGEGDEKLFF.

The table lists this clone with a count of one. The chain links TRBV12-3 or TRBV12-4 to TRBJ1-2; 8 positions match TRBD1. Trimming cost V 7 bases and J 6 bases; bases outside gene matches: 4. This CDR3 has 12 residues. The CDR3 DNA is TGTGCCAGCACCTCAGGGGGCGATGGCTACACCTTC. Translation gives CASTSGGDGYTF.

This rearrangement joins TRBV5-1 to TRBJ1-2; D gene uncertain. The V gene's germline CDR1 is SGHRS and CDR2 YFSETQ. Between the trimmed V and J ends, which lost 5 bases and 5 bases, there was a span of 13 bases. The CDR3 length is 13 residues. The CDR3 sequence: CASRQARCYGYTF. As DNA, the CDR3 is TGCGCCAGCAGGCAGGCCCGGTGTTATGGCTACACCTTC.

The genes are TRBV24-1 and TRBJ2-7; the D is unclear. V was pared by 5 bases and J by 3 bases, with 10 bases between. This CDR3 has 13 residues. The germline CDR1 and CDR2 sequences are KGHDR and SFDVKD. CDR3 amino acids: CATSAAGVYEQYF. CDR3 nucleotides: TGTGCCACCAGTGCGGCAGGCGTCTACGAGCAGTACTTC.

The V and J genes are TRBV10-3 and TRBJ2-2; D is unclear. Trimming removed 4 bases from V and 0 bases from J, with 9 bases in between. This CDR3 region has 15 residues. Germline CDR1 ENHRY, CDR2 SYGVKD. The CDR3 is CAISVTPTNTGELFF. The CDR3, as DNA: TGTGCCATCAGTGTTACTCCCACGAACACCGGGGAGCTGTTTTTT.

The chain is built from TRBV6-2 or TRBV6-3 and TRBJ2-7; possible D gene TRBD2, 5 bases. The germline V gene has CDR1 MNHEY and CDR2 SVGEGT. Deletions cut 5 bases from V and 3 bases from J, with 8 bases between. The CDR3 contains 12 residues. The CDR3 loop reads CASSVGIYEQYF. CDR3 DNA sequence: TGTGCCAGCAGTGTCGGGATCTACGAGCAGTACTTC.

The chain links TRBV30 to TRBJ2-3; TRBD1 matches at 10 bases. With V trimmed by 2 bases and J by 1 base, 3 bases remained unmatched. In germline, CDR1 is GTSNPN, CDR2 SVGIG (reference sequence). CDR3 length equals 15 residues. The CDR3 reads CAWSRGTGGTDTQYF. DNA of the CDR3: TGTGCCTGGAGTAGGGGGACAGGGGGCACAGATACGCAGTATTTT.

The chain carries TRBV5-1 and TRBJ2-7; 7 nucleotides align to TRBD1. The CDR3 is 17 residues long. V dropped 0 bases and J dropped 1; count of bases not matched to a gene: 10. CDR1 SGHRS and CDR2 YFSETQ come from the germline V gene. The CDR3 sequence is CASSLASYRDRSYEQYF. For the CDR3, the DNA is TGCGCCAGCAGCTTGGCGAGCTACCGGGACAGATCCTACGAGCAGTACTTC.

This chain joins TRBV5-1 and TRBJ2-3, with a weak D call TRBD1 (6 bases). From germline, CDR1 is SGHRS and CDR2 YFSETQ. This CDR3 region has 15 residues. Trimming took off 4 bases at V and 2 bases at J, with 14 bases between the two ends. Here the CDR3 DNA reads TGCGCCAGCAGCCGCAACAGGGCGATCACAGATACGCAGTATTTT. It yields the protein CASSRNRAITDTQYF.

CDR3 bases: TGTGCCAGCAGAAGACTAGTGGGAGAGACCCAGTACTTC. Residues: CASRRLVGETQYF. The gene calls are TRBV7-9 and TRBJ2-5; perhaps TRBD2 as D (6 bases). The CDR3 covers 13 residues. CDR1 SEHNR and CDR2 FQNEAQ come from the germline V gene (reference sequence). V gave up 6 bases and J gave up 4 bases, with 12 bases separating them. Using reference TRBV7-9 and TRBJ2-5 for the parts outside the CDR3, the full variable domain is DTGVSQNPRHKITKRGQNVTFRCDPISEHNRLYWYRQTLGQGPEFLTYFQNEAQLEKSRLLSDRFSAERPKGSFSTLEIQRTEQGDSAMYLCASRRLVGETQYFGPGTRLLVL.

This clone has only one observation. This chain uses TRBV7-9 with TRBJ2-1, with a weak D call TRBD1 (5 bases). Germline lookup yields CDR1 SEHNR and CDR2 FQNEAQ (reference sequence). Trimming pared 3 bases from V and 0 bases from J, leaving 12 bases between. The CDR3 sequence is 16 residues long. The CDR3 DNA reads TGTGCCAGCAGCTTTCTGACAGTGAGCTCCTACAATGAGCAGTTCTTC. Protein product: CASSFLTVSSYNEQFF. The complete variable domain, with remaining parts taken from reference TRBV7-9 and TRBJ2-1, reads DTGVSQNPRHKITKRGQNVTFRCDPISEHNRLYWYRQTLGQGPEFLTYFQNEAQLEKSRLLSDRFSAERPKGSFSTLEIQRTEQGDSAMYLCASSFLTVSSYNEQFFGPGTRLTVL.